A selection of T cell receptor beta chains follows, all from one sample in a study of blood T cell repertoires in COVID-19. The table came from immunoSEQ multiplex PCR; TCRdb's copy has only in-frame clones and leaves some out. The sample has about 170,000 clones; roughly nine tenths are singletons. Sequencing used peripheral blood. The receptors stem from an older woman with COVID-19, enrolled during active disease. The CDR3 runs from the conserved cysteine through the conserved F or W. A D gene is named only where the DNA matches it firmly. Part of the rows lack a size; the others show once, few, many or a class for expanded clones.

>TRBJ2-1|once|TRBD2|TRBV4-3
CASSQDAPGGTSLDEQFF
TGCGCCAGCAGCCAAGATGCCCCCGGAGGGACTAGTCTCGATGAGCAGTTCTTC
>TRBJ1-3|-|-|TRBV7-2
CASSLVTGSGNTIYF
TGTGCCAGCAGCTTAGTTACGGGCTCTGGAAACACCATATATTTT
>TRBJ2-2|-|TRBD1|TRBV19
CASSIPYGTGGPGELFF
TGTGCCAGTAGTATACCGTACGGGACAGGGGGCCCCGGGGAGCTGTTTTTT
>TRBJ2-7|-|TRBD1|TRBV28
CASTPGGYEQYF
TGTGCCAGCACTCCAGGGGGATACGAGCAGTACTTC
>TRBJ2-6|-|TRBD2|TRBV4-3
CASSRGLAASGANVLTF
TGCGCCAGCAGCCGGGGACTAGCGGCCTCTGGGGCCAACGTCCTGACTTTC
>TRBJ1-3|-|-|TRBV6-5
CASSPLEGGGNTIYF
TGTGCCAGCAGCCCCTTGGAGGGAGGTGGAAACACCATATATTTT
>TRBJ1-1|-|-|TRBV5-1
CASSPREGGTEAFF
TGCGCCAGCAGCCCAAGGGAGGGGGGCACTGAAGCTTTCTTT
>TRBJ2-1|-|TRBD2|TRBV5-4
CASSSEPTGTRYTNEQFF
TGTGCCAGCAGCTCGGAACCCACCGGGACTAGATATACGAATGAGCAGTTCTTC
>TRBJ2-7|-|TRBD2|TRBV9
CASSVGTSPYEQYF
TGTGCCAGCAGCGTCGGGACTAGCCCTTACGAGCAGTACTTC
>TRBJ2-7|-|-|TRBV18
CASSPTQFYEQYF
TGTGCCAGCTCACCAACACAGTTCTACGAGCAGTACTTC
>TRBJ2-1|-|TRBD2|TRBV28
CASLLGVAGVNEQFF
TGTGCCAGCCTCCTGGGAGTAGCGGGAGTCAATGAGCAGTTCTTC
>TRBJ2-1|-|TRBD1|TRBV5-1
CASNLRTGAPYNEQFF
TGCGCCAGCAACTTAAGGACAGGGGCCCCTTACAATGAGCAGTTCTTC
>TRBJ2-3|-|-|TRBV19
CASSGRGRGTDTQYF
TGTGCCAGTAGTGGTAGGGGTCGGGGCACAGATACGCAGTATTTT
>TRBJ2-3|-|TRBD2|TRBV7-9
CASSLGTSGRASDTQYF
TGTGCCAGCAGCCTTGGGACTAGCGGGAGGGCCTCGGATACGCAGTATTTT
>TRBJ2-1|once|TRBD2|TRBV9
CASSVALAGGDNEQFF
TGTGCCAGCAGCGTAGCTCTAGCGGGAGGGGACAATGAGCAGTTCTTC
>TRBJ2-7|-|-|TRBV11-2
CASSPLYDVSYEQYF
TGTGCCAGCAGCCCTCTATATGATGTCTCCTACGAGCAGTACTTC
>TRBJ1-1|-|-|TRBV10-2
CASSSDAGRNTEAFF
TGCGCCAGCAGCTCCGACGCGGGTAGGAACACTGAAGCTTTCTTT
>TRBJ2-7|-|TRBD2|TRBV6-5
CASRGSGRARDEQYF
TGTGCCAGCAGGGGGAGCGGGAGGGCCCGGGACGAGCAGTACTTC
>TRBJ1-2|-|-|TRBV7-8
CASSSNAQALYGYTF
TGTGCCAGCAGCTCAAACGCACAGGCCCTCTATGGCTACACCTTC
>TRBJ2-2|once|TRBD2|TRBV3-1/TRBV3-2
CASSHDGRECDTGELFF
TGTGCCAGCAGCCATGACGGGCGGGAGTGCGACACCGGGGAGCTGTTTTTT
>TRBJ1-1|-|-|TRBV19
CASSTRRTARNTEAFF
TGTGCCAGTAGCACCCGACGGACAGCACGGAACACTGAAGCTTTCTTT
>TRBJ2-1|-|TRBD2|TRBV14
CASSPKGLAGGTNEQFF
TGTGCCAGCAGCCCGAAGGGACTAGCGGGAGGTACCAATGAGCAGTTCTTC
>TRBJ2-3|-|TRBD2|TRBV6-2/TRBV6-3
CASSDNSGRWSDTQYF
TGTGCCAGCAGTGATAACAGCGGGAGGTGGTCTGATACGCAGTATTTT
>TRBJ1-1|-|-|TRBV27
CASSYRVTGTEAFF
TGTGCCAGCAGTTACAGGGTAACGGGCACTGAAGCTTTCTTT
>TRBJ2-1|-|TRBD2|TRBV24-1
CATSETQTSGRVRVNEQFF
TGTGCCACCAGTGAGACCCAGACTAGCGGGAGGGTGCGGGTGAATGAGCAGTTCTTC
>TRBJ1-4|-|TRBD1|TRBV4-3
CASSPTGSGTGYNEKLFF
TGCGCCAGCAGCCCGACAGGCAGCGGGACAGGGTATAATGAAAAACTGTTTTTT
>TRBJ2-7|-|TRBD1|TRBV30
CAWKDRGEQYF
TGTGCCTGGAAGGACAGGGGCGAGCAGTACTTC
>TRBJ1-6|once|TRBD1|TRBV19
CASSPHRQGVTSPLHF
TGTGCCAGTAGTCCACACCGACAGGGGGTCACTTCACCCCTCCACTTT
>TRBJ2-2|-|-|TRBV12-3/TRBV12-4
CASRRQNTGELFF
TGTGCCAGCAGAAGACAGAACACCGGGGAGCTGTTTTTT
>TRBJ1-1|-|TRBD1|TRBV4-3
CASSQAGTGSAEAFF
TGCGCCAGCAGCCAAGCCGGGACAGGGAGCGCTGAAGCTTTCTTT
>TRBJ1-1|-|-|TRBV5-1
CASSTQPGGDGPEAFF
TGCGCCAGCAGCACGCAACCCGGAGGGGACGGACCGGAAGCTTTCTTT
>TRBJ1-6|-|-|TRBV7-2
CASSLASAGRDSPLHF
TGTGCCAGCAGCTTAGCGTCGGCCGGGAGGGACTCACCCCTCCACTTT
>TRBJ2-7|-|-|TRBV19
CASSMGGHLTYEQYF
TGTGCCAGTAGTATGGGAGGACACCTAACCTACGAGCAGTACTTC
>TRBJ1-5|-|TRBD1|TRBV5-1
CASSPWTGPNQPQHF
TGCGCCAGCAGCCCGTGGACAGGACCCAATCAGCCCCAGCATTTT
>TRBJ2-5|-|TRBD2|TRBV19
CASSLGLATETQYF
TGTGCCAGTAGTCTCGGACTAGCAACAGAGACCCAGTACTTC
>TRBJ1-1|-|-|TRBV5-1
CASSPGVARIEAFF
TGCGCCAGCAGCCCCGGAGTGGCGAGGATTGAAGCTTTCTTT
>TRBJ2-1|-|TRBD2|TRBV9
CASSVGTATGTSGASYNEQFF
TGTGCCAGCAGCGTAGGGACGGCCACCGGGACTAGCGGGGCCTCCTACAATGAGCAGTTCTTC
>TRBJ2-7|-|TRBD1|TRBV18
CASSPGGYRDRDGEQYF
TGTGCCAGCTCACCTGGCGGATACCGGGACAGGGACGGGGAGCAGTACTTC
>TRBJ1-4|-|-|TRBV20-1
CSATQGIRLFF
TGCAGTGCGACCCAGGGGATTAGGCTGTTTTTT
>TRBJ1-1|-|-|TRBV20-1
CSASQGTSPEAFF
TGCAGTGCTAGTCAGGGAACGAGCCCTGAAGCTTTCTTT
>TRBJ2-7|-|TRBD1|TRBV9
CASSVKSGTGGNYEQYF
TGTGCCAGCAGCGTAAAGTCCGGGACAGGGGGTAACTACGAGCAGTACTTC
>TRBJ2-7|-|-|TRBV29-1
CSVEEGRSSYEQYF
TGCAGCGTTGAAGAGGGCCGAAGCTCCTACGAGCAGTACTTC
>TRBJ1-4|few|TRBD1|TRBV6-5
CASSQAGTGNEKLFF
TGTGCCAGCAGCCAAGCCGGGACAGGGAACGAAAAACTGTTTTTT
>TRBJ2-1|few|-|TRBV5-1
CASSAGLGSYNEQFF
TGCGCCAGCAGCGCGGGACTTGGAAGCTACAATGAGCAGTTCTTC
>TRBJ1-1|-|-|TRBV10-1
CASSDTTYTEAFF
TGCGCCAGCAGTGATACCACTTACACTGAAGCTTTCTTT
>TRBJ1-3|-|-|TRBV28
CAGAGNGNTIYF
TGTGCCGGCGCAGGGAATGGAAACACCATATATTTT
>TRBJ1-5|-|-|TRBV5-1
CASSLDGVGNQPQHF
TGCGCCAGCAGCTTGGACGGAGTCGGCAATCAGCCCCAGCATTTT
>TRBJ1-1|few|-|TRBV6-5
CASSFRVNTEAFF
TGTGCCAGCAGTTTCAGGGTGAACACTGAAGCTTTCTTT
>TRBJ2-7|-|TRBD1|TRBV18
CASSRRDRKSYEQYF
TGTGCCAGCTCGCGACGGGACAGGAAAAGCTACGAGCAGTACTTC
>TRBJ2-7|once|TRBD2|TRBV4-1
CASSQEAGVPSYEQYF
TGCGCCAGCAGCCAAGAGGCGGGAGTCCCCTCCTACGAGCAGTACTTC
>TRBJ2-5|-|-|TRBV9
CASSVGQAHETQYF
TGTGCCAGCAGCGTAGGACAGGCACACGAGACCCAGTACTTC
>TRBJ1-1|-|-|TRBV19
CASSIDGSANTEAFF
TGTGCCAGTAGTATAGACGGGTCAGCGAACACTGAAGCTTTCTTT
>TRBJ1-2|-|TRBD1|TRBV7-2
CAGSFLDRVTYGYTF
TGTGCCGGCAGCTTTCTCGACAGGGTCACCTATGGCTACACCTTC